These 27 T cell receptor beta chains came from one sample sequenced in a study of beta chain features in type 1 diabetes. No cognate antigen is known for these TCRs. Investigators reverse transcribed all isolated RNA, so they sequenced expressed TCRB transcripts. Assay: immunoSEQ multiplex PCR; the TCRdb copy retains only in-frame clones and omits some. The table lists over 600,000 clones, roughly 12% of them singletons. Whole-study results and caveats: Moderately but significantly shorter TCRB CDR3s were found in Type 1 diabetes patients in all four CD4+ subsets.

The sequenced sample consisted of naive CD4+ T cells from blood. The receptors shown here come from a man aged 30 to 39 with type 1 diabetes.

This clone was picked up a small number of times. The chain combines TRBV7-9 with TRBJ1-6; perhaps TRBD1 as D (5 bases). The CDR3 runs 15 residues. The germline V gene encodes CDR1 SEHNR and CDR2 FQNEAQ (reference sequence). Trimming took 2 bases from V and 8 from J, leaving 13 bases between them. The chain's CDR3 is CASSLMGGSDSPLHF. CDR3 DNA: TGTGCCAGCAGCTTAATGGGGGGTAGTGATTCACCCCTCCACTTT.

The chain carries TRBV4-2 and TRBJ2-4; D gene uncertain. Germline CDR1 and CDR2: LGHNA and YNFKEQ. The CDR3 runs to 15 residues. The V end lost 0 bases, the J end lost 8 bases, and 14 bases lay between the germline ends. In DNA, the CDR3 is TGTGCCAGCAGCCAAGAGAGAAACGGTAGGGACATTCAGTACTTC. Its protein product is CASSQERNGRDIQYF.

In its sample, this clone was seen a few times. The CDR3 region is CASSFWTSGGYTDTQYF. The CDR3, as DNA: TGCGCCAGCAGCTTTTGGACTAGCGGGGGATACACAGATACGCAGTATTTT. The chain uses TRBV5-1 and TRBJ2-3, with TRBD2 identical over 13 bases. Germline trimming cut 2 bases from V and 2 bases from J; bases unmatched to any gene: 5. This CDR3 comprises 17 residues. Germline lookup yields CDR1 SGHRS and CDR2 YFSETQ. The whole variable domain, filled in from reference TRBV5-1 and TRBJ2-3, reads KAGVTQTPRYLIKTRGQQVTLSCSPISGHRSVSWYQQTPGQGLQFLFEYFSETQRNKGNFPGRFSGRQFSNSRSEMNVSTLELGDSALYLCASSFWTSGGYTDTQYFGPGTRLTVL.

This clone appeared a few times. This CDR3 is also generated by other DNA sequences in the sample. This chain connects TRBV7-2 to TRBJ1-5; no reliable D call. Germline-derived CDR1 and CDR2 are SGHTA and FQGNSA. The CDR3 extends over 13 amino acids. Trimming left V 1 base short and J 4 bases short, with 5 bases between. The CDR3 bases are TGTGCCAGCAGCTTAGGTGAGAATCAGCCCCAGCATTTT. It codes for CASSLGENQPQHF.

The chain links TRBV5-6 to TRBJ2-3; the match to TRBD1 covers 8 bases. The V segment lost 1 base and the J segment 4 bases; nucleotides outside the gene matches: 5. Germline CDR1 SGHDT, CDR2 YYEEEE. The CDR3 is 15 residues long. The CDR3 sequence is CASSLRTGMADTQYF. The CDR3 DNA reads TGTGCCAGCAGCTTGAGGACAGGGATGGCAGATACGCAGTATTTT.

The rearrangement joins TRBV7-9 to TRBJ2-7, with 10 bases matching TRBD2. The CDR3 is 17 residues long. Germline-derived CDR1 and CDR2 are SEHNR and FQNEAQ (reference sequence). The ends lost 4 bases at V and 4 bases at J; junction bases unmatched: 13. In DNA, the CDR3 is TGTGCCAGCAGCTGGTGGCCTCAAACTAGCGGGGCTTACGAGCAGTACTTC. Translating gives CASSWWPQTSGAYEQYF.

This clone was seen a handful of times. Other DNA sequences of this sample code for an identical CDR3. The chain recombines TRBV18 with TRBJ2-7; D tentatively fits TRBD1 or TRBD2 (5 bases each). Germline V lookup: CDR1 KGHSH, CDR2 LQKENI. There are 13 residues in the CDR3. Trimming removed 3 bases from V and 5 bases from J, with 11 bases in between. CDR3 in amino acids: CASSPGRENEQYF. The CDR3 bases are TGTGCCAGCTCACCGGGCAGGGAGAACGAGCAGTACTTC. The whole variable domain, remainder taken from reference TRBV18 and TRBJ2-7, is NAGVMQNPRHLVRRRGQEARLRCSPMKGHSHVYWYRQLPEEGLKFMVYLQKENIIDESGMPKERFSAEFPKEGPSILRIQQVVRGDSAAYFCASSPGRENEQYFGPGTRLTVT.

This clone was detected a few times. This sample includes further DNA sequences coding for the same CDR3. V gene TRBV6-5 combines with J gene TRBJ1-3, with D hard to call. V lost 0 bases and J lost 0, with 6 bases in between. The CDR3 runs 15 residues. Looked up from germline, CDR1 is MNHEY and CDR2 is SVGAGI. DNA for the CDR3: TGTGCCAGCAGTTACTCTCCCGCCTCTGGAAACACCATATATTTT. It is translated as CASSYSPASGNTIYF.

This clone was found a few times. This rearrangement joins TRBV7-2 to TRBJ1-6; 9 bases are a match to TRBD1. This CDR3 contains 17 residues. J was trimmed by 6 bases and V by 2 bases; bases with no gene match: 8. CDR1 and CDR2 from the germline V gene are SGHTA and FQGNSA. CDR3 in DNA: TGTGCCAGCAGCTTAAAAGGGACAGGGAGTGGTAATTCACCCCTCCACTTT. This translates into CASSLKGTGSGNSPLHF.

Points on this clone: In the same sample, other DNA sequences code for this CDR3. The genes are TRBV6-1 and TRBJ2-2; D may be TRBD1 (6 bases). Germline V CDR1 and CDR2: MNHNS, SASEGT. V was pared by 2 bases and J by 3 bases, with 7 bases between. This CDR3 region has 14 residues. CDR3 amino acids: CASSENRDTGELFF. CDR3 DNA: TGTGCCAGCAGTGAAAACAGGGACACCGGGGAGCTGTTTTTT.

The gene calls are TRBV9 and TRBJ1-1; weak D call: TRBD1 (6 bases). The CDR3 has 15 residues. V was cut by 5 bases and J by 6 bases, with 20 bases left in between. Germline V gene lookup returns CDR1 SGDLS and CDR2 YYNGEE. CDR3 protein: CASRQTPGQHSEAFF. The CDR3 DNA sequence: TGTGCCAGCAGACAAACCCCCGGACAGCATTCTGAAGCTTTCTTT.

CDR3 residues: CASSEALGQRNEQFF. CDR3 nucleotides: TGTGCCAGCAGTGAAGCGCTGGGACAGCGGAATGAGCAGTTCTTC. This sequence joins TRBV2 and TRBJ2-1, with 7 positions matching TRBD1. V lost 0 bases, J lost 7 bases, and 6 bases stayed unmatched. The CDR3 length is 15 residues. Germline CDR1 and CDR2: SNHLY and FYNNEI. The full variable domain, its missing parts supplied by reference TRBV2 and TRBJ2-1, is EPEVTQTPSHQVTQMGQEVILRCVPISNHLYFYWYRQILGQKVEFLVSFYNNEISEKSEIFDDQFSVERPDGSNFTLKIRSTKLEDSAMYFCASSEALGQRNEQFFGPGTRLTVL.

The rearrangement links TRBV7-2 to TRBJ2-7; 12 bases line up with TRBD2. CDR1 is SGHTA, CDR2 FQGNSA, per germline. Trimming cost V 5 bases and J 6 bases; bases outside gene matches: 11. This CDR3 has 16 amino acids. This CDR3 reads CASSPRLAGGRVEQYF. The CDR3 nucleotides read TGTGCCAGCAGCCCCCGGCTAGCGGGGGGGCGGGTCGAGCAGTACTTC.

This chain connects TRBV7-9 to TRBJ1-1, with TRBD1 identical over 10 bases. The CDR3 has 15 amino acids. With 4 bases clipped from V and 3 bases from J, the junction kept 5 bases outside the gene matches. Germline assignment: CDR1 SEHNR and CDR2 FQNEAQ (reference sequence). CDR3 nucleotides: TGTGCCAGCAGCTCCGGGACAGGGGCGGACACTGAAGCTTTCTTT. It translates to CASSSGTGADTEAFF.

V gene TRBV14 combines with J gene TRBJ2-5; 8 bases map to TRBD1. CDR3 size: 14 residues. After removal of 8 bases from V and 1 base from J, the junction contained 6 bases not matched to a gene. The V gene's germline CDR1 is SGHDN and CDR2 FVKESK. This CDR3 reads CASADRAIQETQYF. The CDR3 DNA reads TGTGCCAGCGCGGACAGGGCGATCCAAGAGACCCAGTACTTC.

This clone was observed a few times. Here the CDR3 reads CAISARRGEADTQYF. CDR3 sequence (DNA): TGTGCCATCAGTGCCCGTCGGGGGGAAGCAGATACGCAGTATTTT. The rearrangement uses TRBV10-3 and TRBJ2-3, with 7 bases matching TRBD2. V dropped 4 bases and J dropped 4; count of bases not matched to a gene: 8. The CDR3 loop spans 15 amino acids. Germline CDR1 ENHRY, CDR2 SYGVKD.

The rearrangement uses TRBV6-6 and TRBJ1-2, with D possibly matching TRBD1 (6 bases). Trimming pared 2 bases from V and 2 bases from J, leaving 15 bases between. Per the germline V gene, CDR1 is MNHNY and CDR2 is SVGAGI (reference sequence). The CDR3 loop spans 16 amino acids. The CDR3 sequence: CASSYQGTNFNYGYTF. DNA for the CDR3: TGTGCCAGCAGTTACCAGGGGACTAATTTCAACTATGGCTACACCTTC.

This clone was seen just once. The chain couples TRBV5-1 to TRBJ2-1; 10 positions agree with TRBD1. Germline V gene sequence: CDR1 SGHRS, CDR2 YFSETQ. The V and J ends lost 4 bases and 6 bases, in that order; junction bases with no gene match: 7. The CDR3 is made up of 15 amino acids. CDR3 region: CASSRRTGGGNEQFF. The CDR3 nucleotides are TGCGCCAGCAGCCGTAGGACAGGGGGAGGCAATGAGCAGTTCTTC.

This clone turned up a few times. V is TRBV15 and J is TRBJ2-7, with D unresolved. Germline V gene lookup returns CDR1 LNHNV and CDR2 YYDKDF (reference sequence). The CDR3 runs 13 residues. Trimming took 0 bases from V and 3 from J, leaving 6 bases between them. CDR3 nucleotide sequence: TGTGCCACCAGCAGAGATAAGGTCTACGAGCAGTACTTC. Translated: CATSRDKVYEQYF.

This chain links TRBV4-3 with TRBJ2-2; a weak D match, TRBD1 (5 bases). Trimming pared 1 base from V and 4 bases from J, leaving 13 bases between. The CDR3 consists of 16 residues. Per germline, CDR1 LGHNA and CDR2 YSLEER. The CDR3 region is CASSQVYQGGTGELFF. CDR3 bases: TGCGCCAGCAGCCAAGTCTATCAGGGCGGCACCGGGGAGCTGTTTTTT.

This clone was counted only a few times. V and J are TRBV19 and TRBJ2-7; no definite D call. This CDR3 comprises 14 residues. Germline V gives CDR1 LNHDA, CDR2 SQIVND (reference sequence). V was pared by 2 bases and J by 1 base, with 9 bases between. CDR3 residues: CASSISRLSYEQYF. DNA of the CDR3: TGTGCCAGTAGTATATCACGCCTATCCTACGAGCAGTACTTC.

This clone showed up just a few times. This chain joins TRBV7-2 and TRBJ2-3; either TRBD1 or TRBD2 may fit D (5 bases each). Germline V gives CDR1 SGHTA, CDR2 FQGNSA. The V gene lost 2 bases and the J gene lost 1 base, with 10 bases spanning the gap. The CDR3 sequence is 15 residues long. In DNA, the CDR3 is TGTGCCAGCAGCTTAAGGCAGGGAGGCACAGATACGCAGTATTTT. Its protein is CASSLRQGGTDTQYF.

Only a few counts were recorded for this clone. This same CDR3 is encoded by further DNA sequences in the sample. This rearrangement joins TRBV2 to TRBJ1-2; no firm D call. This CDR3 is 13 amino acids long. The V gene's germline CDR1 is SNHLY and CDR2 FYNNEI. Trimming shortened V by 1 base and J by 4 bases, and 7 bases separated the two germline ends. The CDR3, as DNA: TGTGCCAGCAGTGAAGGACGGATCTATGGCTACACCTTC. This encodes CASSEGRIYGYTF.

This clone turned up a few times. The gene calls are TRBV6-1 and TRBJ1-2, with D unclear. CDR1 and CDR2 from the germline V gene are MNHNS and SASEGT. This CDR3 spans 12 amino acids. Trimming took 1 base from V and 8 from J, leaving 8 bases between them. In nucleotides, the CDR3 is TGTGCCAGCAGTGAAGAGGGTTTCGGCTACACCTTC. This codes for CASSEEGFGYTF.

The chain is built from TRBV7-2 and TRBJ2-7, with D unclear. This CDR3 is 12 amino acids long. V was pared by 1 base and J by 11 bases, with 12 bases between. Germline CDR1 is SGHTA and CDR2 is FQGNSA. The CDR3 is CASSLDIGKEYF. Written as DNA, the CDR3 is TGTGCCAGCAGCTTAGATATCGGAAAGGAGTACTTC.

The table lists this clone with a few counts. The CDR3 sequence is CASSIETGRAHEQFF. The CDR3 region has the DNA TGTGCCAGTAGTATAGAGACAGGGAGGGCACATGAGCAGTTCTTC. J is TRBJ2-1 and V is TRBV19; D may correspond to TRBD1 or TRBD2 (7 bases each). The CDR3 contains 15 residues. V was cut by 0 bases and J by 8 bases, with 14 bases left in between. Germline loops: CDR1 LNHDA, CDR2 SQIVND (reference sequence). Filled out from reference TRBV19 and TRBJ2-1, the complete variable domain reads DGGITQSPKYLFRKEGQNVTLSCEQNLNHDAMYWYRQDPGQGLRLIYYSQIVNDFQKGDIAEGYSVSREKKESFPLTVTSAQKNPTAFYLCASSIETGRAHEQFFGPGTRLTVL.

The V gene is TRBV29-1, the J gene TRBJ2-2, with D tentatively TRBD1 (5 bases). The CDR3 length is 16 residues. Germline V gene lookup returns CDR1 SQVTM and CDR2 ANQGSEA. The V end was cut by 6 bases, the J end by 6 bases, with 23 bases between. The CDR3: CSVQEAAGWVAGELFF. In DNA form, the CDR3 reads TGCAGCGTCCAAGAGGCGGCAGGGTGGGTTGCCGGGGAGCTGTTTTTT.